A selection of T cell receptor beta chains follows, all from one sample in a study of T-cell memory formation after mild COVID-19. In TCRdb, the 5' RACE reads were re-called with MiXCR into one record per CDR3 protein. Counted here are 250,000 or so distinct CDR3 sequences, around 17% occurring once; the ten biggest clones make up 23%. Sequenced material: PBMCs or a T cell subset sorted from them (not recorded which). The receptors shown here come from a man between 18 and 29 years old who had mild COVID-19 (a few samples of this study predate the infection). Cell type and time point are not known. Both conserved end residues are trimmed from each CDR3. D genes are given only for firm matches. The listing skips clone size in some rows; elsewhere it reads once, few, many or a size class.

j_gene: TRBJ2-1; d_gene: -; abundance: few; v_gene: TRBV10-3; CDR3aa: AISPLDGEQF
j_gene: TRBJ2-5; d_gene: -; abundance: many; v_gene: TRBV7-6; CDR3aa: ASSINQETQY
j_gene: TRBJ2-5; d_gene: TRBD2; abundance: few; v_gene: TRBV3-1; CDR3aa: ASSQGIAGVQETQY
j_gene: TRBJ2-5; d_gene: -; abundance: -; v_gene: TRBV11-2; CDR3aa: ASSPTWGQETQY
j_gene: TRBJ2-2; d_gene: TRBD1; abundance: few; v_gene: TRBV7-2; CDR3aa: ASSLYDRADTGELF
j_gene: TRBJ2-3; d_gene: -; abundance: -; v_gene: TRBV10-3; CDR3aa: AIGNSVGSNTQY
j_gene: TRBJ2-7; d_gene: -; abundance: few; v_gene: TRBV20-1; CDR3aa: SARSGQGTFPSYEQY
j_gene: TRBJ2-5; d_gene: -; abundance: -; v_gene: TRBV5-1; CDR3aa: ASSLSAGRETQY
j_gene: TRBJ2-7; d_gene: -; abundance: -; v_gene: TRBV4-3; CDR3aa: ASSQDGIEQY
j_gene: TRBJ1-1; d_gene: -; abundance: -; v_gene: TRBV7-6; CDR3aa: ASSPPGTGNTEAF
j_gene: TRBJ1-2; d_gene: -; abundance: few; v_gene: TRBV20-1; CDR3aa: SAPKGLGILDGYT
j_gene: TRBJ2-5; d_gene: -; abundance: few; v_gene: TRBV20-1; CDR3aa: SARDHRETQY
j_gene: TRBJ2-7; d_gene: TRBD1; abundance: -; v_gene: TRBV7-6; CDR3aa: ASSPGTGAPYEQY
j_gene: TRBJ2-3; d_gene: -; abundance: few; v_gene: TRBV12-3/TRBV12-4; CDR3aa: ASSEGLADTQY